These 2 T cell receptor beta chains originate from one sample sequenced in a study of blood T cell repertoires in COVID-19. Profiled with immunoSEQ multiplex PCR; TCRdb holds only in-frame clones, not every one. The table records fewer than 350,000 clones, approximately 90% of them present only once. Sequencing was carried out using PBMCs or T cells enriched from blood (not recorded which). The receptors stem from a woman aged 30 to 39 with acute COVID-19.

The rearrangement links TRBV28 to TRBJ2-7, with D possibly being TRBD2 (7 bases). Trimming took 2 bases from V and 6 from J, leaving 14 bases between them. Germline values: CDR1 MDHEN, CDR2 SYDVKM. CDR3 length: 14 residues. Here the CDR3 reads CASSLLQGRAEQYF. The CDR3, as DNA: TGTGCCAGCAGTTTACTCCAGGGGAGGGCCGAGCAGTACTTC. Full variable domain (remainder filled in from reference TRBV28 and TRBJ2-7): DVKVTQSSRYLVKRTGEKVFLECVQDMDHENMFWYRQDPGLGLRLIYFSYDVKMKEKGDIPEGYSVSREKKERFSLILESASTNQTSMYLCASSLLQGRAEQYFGPGTRLTVT.

CDR3 residues: CASKSAGGHGYTF. DNA of the CDR3: TGTGCCAGCAAAAGCGCAGGGGGCCATGGCTACACCTTC. The rearrangement links TRBV27 to TRBJ1-2; 8 bases agree with TRBD1. The V segment lost 7 bases and the J segment 6 bases; nucleotides outside the gene matches: 7. Germline V gives CDR1 MNHEY, CDR2 SMNVEV (reference sequence). This CDR3 is 13 amino acids long.